Listed below are T cell receptor beta chains from one sample, sequenced in a study of T cell responses to AZD1222 COVID-19 vaccine. Only in-frame clones appear in the TCRdb table, and some are missing; sequencing was by immunoSEQ multiplex PCR. The table has about 130,000 clones, less than 95% seen once. This specimen was peripheral blood, taken on day 0 of MenACWY control vaccination. The receptor source for this set is an adult in good health. The conserved cysteine and the conserved F or W are not part of the CDR3 here. Fields, in order: V gene, CDR3 protein.

TRBV19 ASSGGLLSTNTDTQY
TRBV19 ASSTTGNNQPQH
TRBV2 ASISSVQGSEAF
TRBV6-2/TRBV6-3 ASSYGSGGNQETQY
TRBV28 ASSLYRGTNEKLF
TRBV5-4 ASSSGLAGATYNEQF
TRBV10-2 ASSPSTDTQY
TRBV9 ASSVSGSDYEQY
TRBV28 ASSFRVSLAPLH
TRBV2 ASSADRKLGGEQY
TRBV7-6 ASSLVGAGELF
TRBV7-2 ASSRGDRGRDSQGYT
TRBV7-8 ASSLGVGYEQY
TRBV5-1 ASSLSGQGGEKLF
TRBV5-4 ASSSNRGLGAF
TRBV7-9 ASSPGGGVETQY
TRBV2 ASIFFPNTEAF
TRBV2 ASSVTGNQETQY
TRBV5-6 ASSLYMGQGNTGELF
TRBV5-1 ASCPFDRDRGEQY
TRBV5-6 ASKRQGPFAYNSPLH
TRBV28 ASSLANTIY
TRBV10-1 ASRPSGLSYNEQF
TRBV4-3 ASSPLHRGGGGDTQY
TRBV15 ATSRTGTENIQY
TRBV30 AWSVGFGGNAYNEQF
TRBV28 ASSSLGGSGNTIY